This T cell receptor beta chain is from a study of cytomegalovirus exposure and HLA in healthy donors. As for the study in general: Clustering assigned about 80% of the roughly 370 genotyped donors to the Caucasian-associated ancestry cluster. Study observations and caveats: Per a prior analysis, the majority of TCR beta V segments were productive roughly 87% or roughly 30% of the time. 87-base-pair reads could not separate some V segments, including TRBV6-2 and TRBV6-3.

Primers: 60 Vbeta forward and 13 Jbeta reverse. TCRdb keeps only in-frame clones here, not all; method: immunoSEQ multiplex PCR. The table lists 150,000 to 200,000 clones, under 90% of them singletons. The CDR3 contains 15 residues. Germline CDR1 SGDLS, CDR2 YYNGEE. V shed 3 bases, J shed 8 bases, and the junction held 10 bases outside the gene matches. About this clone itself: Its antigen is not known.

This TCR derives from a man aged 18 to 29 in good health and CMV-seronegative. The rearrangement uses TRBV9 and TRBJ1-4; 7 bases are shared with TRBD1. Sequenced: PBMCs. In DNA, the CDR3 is TGTGCCAGCAGCGCTAGGACAGGAACGTGGGAAAAACTGTTTTTT. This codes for CASSARTGTWEKLFF.